This TCR beta chain was obtained from a study of blood T cell repertoires in COVID-19. Across the whole study: Samples taken during acute and convalescent COVID-19 were collected in the United States, Italy and Spain. T cells, B-cell-depleted T cells, or PBMCs provided the cDNA or gDNA that served as material.

CDR3 size: 12 residues. Trimming shortened V by 5 bases and J by 5 bases, and 8 bases separated the two germline ends. Germline V CDR1 and CDR2: SGHDT, YYEEEE. As originally analysed: How many nucleated cells were present was estimated from reference gene primer amplification. Profiling relied on immunoSEQ multiplex PCR, and the TCRdb table lists in-frame clones only, not all of them. The V and J calls and clone size come from that table; D and trimming were worked out from the DNA. Of 9,000 to 13,000 clones in the sample, around 90% were seen once. V is TRBV5-6 and J is TRBJ2-1, with D unclear. The TCR comes from a man in his thirties or forties with active or convalescent COVID-19. Input material: peripheral blood. DNA of the CDR3: TGTGCCAGCAGTCTGGCCAACAATGAGCAGTTCTTC. It encodes CASSLANNEQFF.